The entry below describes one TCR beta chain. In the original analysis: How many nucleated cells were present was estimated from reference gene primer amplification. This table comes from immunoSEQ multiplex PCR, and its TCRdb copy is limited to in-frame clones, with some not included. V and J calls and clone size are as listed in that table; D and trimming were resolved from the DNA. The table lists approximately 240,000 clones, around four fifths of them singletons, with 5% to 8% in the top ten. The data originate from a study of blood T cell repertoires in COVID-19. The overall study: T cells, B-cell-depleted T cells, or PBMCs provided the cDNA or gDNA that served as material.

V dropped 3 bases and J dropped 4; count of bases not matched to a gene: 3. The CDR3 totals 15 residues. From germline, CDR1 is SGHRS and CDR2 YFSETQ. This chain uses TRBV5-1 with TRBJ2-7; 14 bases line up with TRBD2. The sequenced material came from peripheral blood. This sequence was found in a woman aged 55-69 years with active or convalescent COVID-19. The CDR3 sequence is CASSSGTSGSYEQYF. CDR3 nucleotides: TGCGCCAGCAGCTCCGGGACTAGCGGGAGTTACGAGCAGTACTTC.